The 24 T cell receptor beta chains reported below all come from one sample, sequenced in a study of blood T cells in healthy people across ages. Together with a sample-barcoded 5' primer, a J-beta primer mix was included in a second PCR lasting roughly 6 to 12 cycles. TCRdb called the 5' RACE reads again in MiXCR, with one record for every CDR3 protein. The table has 870,000 or so distinct CDR3 sequences, more than 25% seen once; the top ten hold 17%. Input material: blood. Receptors were obtained from a woman older than 75 in good health.

This clonotype was recorded a few times. V gene TRBV30 combines with J gene TRBJ1-6; 7 bases line up with TRBD1. The CDR3 extends over 12 amino acids. Trimming removed 4 bases from V and 10 bases from J; junction bases left unmatched: 4. Germline values: CDR1 GTSNPN, CDR2 SVGIG (reference sequence). CDR3 coding DNA: TGTGCCTGGAACACAGGGGTCTCACCCCTCCACTTT. Encoded protein: CAWNTGVSPLHF.

On this clonotype itself: A single base separates this from a much larger clone, so it may be a read error. The CDR3, as DNA: TGTGCCAGCAGCTTAGGATTAGGGCTGGGTTCCCACAATGGGCAGTTCTTC. Encoded protein: CASSLGLGLGSHNGQFF. The chain recombines TRBV7-9 with TRBJ2-1; unclear D gene. The CDR3 loop spans 17 amino acids. CDR1 is SEHNR, CDR2 FQNEAQ, per germline (reference sequence).

The chain carries TRBV12-3 or TRBV12-4 and TRBJ1-4; TRBD1 aligns across 9 bases. The V gene end was trimmed by 6 bases and the J gene end by 7 bases; junction bases not matched to a gene: 12. The CDR3 runs to 16 residues. CDR3 loop: CASRLWTGEASEKLFF. In nucleotides, the CDR3 is TGTGCCAGCAGGCTTTGGACAGGGGAAGCTAGTGAAAAACTGTTTTTT.

There are many counts of this clonotype. The chain is built from TRBV12-3 or TRBV12-4 and TRBJ2-3, with TRBD1 matching 8 bases. V dropped 4 bases and J dropped 0; count of bases not matched to a gene: 6. The length of the CDR3 is 16 residues. Here the CDR3 reads CASSSPRQGSTDTQYF. The CDR3 DNA reads TGTGCCAGCAGTTCCCCCCGACAGGGGAGCACAGATACGCAGTATTTT.

At least ten counts were recorded for this clonotype. This chain joins TRBV7-2 and TRBJ2-5; a weak D match, TRBD2 (5 bases). Between the trimmed V and J ends, which lost 0 bases and 5 bases, there was a span of 16 bases. This CDR3 is built from 16 residues. The germline V gene has CDR1 SGHTA and CDR2 FQGNSA. The CDR3 sequence is CASSLAQRGPGETQYF. In nucleotides, the CDR3 is TGTGCCAGCAGCTTAGCCCAGAGAGGGCCTGGGGAGACCCAGTACTTC.

For this clonotype: Germline and junction disagree at one end, which may indicate a read error. V and J are TRBV14 and TRBJ1-2; D not certain. The CDR3 is made up of 13 amino acids. In germline, CDR1 is SGHDN, CDR2 FVKESK. CDR3 bases: TGTACCAGCAGCCTTAACGTAAACTATGGCTACACCTTC. This sequence encodes CTSSLNVNYGYTF.

This clonotype was recorded a few times. A read error may explain this, as a much larger clone is one base away. This chain links TRBV10-3 with TRBJ2-1; D gene unclear. Per germline, CDR1 ENHRY and CDR2 SYGVKD. Trimming shortened V by 6 bases and J by 12 bases, and 18 bases separated the two germline ends. The CDR3 loop spans 13 amino acids. The CDR3 sequence: CAISASTSDGQFF. The DNA for the CDR3 is TGTGCCATCAGCGCAAGCACTTCGGATGGGCAGTTCTTC.

This clonotype came up a few times. A much larger clone differs by one base, so this may be a read error. The V and J genes are TRBV5-6 and TRBJ1-5, with D possibly being TRBD1 (6 bases). The CDR3 extends over 14 amino acids. Trimming removed 2 bases at V and 2 bases at J, with 8 bases between. Germline assignment: CDR1 SGHDT and CDR2 YYEEEE. The CDR3 spells CASSLGQRNQPQHF. CDR3 DNA sequence: TGTGCCAGCAGCTTAGGACAGCGCAATCAGCCCCAGCATTTT.

This clonotype was observed once. The rearrangement joins TRBV28 to TRBJ2-7, with no clear D. The germline V gene encodes CDR1 MDHEN and CDR2 SYDVKM. This CDR3 contains 15 residues. Deletions cut 6 bases from V and 0 bases from J, with 15 bases between. The CDR3 loop is CASSSGDKRSYEQYF. In nucleotides, the CDR3 is TGTGCCAGCAGCTCAGGAGACAAACGCTCCTACGAGCAGTACTTC.

This clonotype was seen many times. The CDR3: CASSRTSGALYEQYF. As DNA, the CDR3 is TGTGCCAGCAGCCGGACTAGCGGGGCGCTCTACGAGCAGTACTTC. V usage is TRBV7-2 and J usage is TRBJ2-7; 12 nucleotides match TRBD2. The V and J ends lost 5 bases and 3 bases, in that order; junction bases with no gene match: 5. The CDR3 covers 15 residues. Germline V lookup: CDR1 SGHTA, CDR2 FQGNSA.

The table lists this clonotype with many counts. V and J are TRBV3-1 and TRBJ2-3; D is ambiguous. V lost 4 bases and J lost 4, with 9 bases in between. Germline V gives CDR1 LGHDT, CDR2 YNNKEL (reference sequence). This CDR3 has 13 residues. CDR3 sequence: CASSPRGSDTQYF. The CDR3 DNA follows: TGTGCCAGCAGCCCCCGAGGATCAGATACGCAGTATTTT.

The chain uses TRBV20-1 and TRBJ2-7, with a possible D match to TRBD1 (5 bases). The CDR3 runs 12 residues. Trimming took off 6 bases at V and 0 bases at J, with 9 bases between the two ends. CDR1 and CDR2 from the germline V gene are DFQATT and SNEGSKA (reference sequence). CDR3 sequence (DNA): TGCAGTGCCTGGGGCCCCTCCTACGAGCAGTACTTC. It codes for CSAWGPSYEQYF.

The sample holds a few counts of this clonotype. The genes are TRBV6-5 and TRBJ1-1; D ambiguous. V was clipped by 5 bases and J by 4 bases, with 11 bases between them. The CDR3 totals 13 residues. Germline-derived CDR1 and CDR2 are MNHEY and SVGAGI. CDR3 in DNA: TGTGCCAGCAGTCGGACTTCTCTCACTGAAGCTTTCTTT. It encodes CASSRTSLTEAFF.

This clonotype was detected many times. The rearrangement uses TRBV14 and TRBJ2-5; 9 positions agree with TRBD2. CDR1 SGHDN and CDR2 FVKESK come from the germline V gene. V was pared by 0 bases and J by 2 bases, with 4 bases of the junction left unmatched. The length of the CDR3 is 16 residues. The CDR3 nucleotides read TGTGCCAGCAGCCAAGAGGTAGCGGGGGTACAAGAGACCCAGTACTTC. Its protein product is CASSQEVAGVQETQYF.

This clonotype was seen a single time. CDR3 nucleotide sequence: TGTGCCAGCAGCTTAGGGGTTAGCGGGGGGGCGAACACCGGGGAGCTGTTTTTT. It is translated as CASSLGVSGGANTGELFF. This chain connects TRBV7-2 to TRBJ2-2, with TRBD2 identical over 11 bases. This CDR3 is 18 amino acids long. Germline V gene sequence: CDR1 SGHTA, CDR2 FQGNSA. With 1 base clipped from V and 0 bases from J, the junction kept 4 bases outside the gene matches. Filled out from reference TRBV7-2 and TRBJ2-2, the complete variable domain reads GAGVSQSPSNKVTEKGKDVELRCDPISGHTALYWYRQSLGQGLEFLIYFQGNSAPDKSGLPSDRFSAERTGGSVSTLTIQRTQQEDSAVYLCASSLGVSGGANTGELFFGEGSRLTVL.

There are a few counts of this clonotype. The chain carries TRBV27 and TRBJ1-1; D is possibly TRBD1 (5 bases). V was pared by 5 bases and J by 5 bases, with 21 bases between. CDR1 and CDR2 from the germline V gene are MNHEY and SMNVEV (reference sequence). The CDR3 extends over 16 amino acids. CDR3 coding DNA: TGTGCCAGCAGTGCAAGATTGACGGGGGGGAGGACTGAAGCTTTCTTT. Translation gives CASSARLTGGRTEAFF.

This clonotype came up many times. The chain uses TRBV7-2 and TRBJ2-1; TRBD1 or TRBD2 may be the D gene (7 bases each). Germline lookup yields CDR1 SGHTA and CDR2 FQGNSA. V was shortened by 3 bases and J by 0 bases, with 12 bases between the two germline ends. The CDR3 contains 16 residues. The CDR3 bases are TGTGCCAGCAGCTTCCAGGGGGGGAGCTCCTACAATGAGCAGTTCTTC. Amino acids: CASSFQGGSSYNEQFF.

Concerning this clonotype: This clone may be a read error of a much larger clone one base away. The V gene is TRBV27, the J gene TRBJ1-2; 11 positions agree with TRBD1. The V gene end was trimmed by 2 bases and the J gene end by 1 base; junction bases not matched to a gene: 6. In germline, CDR1 is MNHEY, CDR2 SMNVEV (reference sequence). The CDR3 contains 17 residues. CDR3 region: CASSLVGQGVVNYGYTF. DNA for the CDR3: TGTGCCAGCAGTTTAGTGGGACAGGGGGTAGTTAACTATGGCTACACCTTC.

In its sample, this clonotype was seen many times. The rearrangement joins TRBV5-6 to TRBJ1-6; possibly TRBD1 for D (5 bases). V was cut by 1 base and J by 9 bases, with 8 bases left in between. CDR3 length equals 13 residues. Germline CDR1 SGHDT, CDR2 YYEEEE. The CDR3 sequence is CASSLSGISPLHF. DNA for the CDR3: TGTGCCAGCAGCTTGTCAGGGATTTCACCCCTCCACTTT.

This clonotype has just a few counts. The J gene is TRBJ1-6, the V gene TRBV12-3 or TRBV12-4, with 7 nucleotides matching TRBD1. There are 15 residues in the CDR3. V was clipped by 4 bases and J by 9 bases; unmatched bases: 9. The CDR3 region has the DNA TGTGCCAGCAGTTCCATGGACAGGTTAACTTCACCCCTCCACTTT. It translates to CASSSMDRLTSPLHF.

This clonotype has a handful of counts. Being one base from a much bigger clone, this may be a read error. The rearrangement uses TRBV5-1 and TRBJ2-5; 10 nucleotides line up with TRBD1. V was pared by 5 bases and J by 11 bases, with 15 bases of the junction left unmatched. CDR1 SGHRS and CDR2 YFSETQ come from the germline V gene. The CDR3 length is 15 residues. Written as DNA, the CDR3 is TGCGCCAGCAGACCCGGGACAGGGGTCTTGTATGAGCAGTACTTC. It translates to CASRPGTGVLYEQYF.

This clonotype was observed many times. The chain couples TRBV28 to TRBJ2-5; D remains unclear. The length of the CDR3 is 11 residues. Germline CDR1 MDHEN, CDR2 SYDVKM. V lost 6 bases to trimming and J lost 3 bases, with 5 bases between them. The CDR3, as DNA: TGTGCCAGCAGGAACGAAGAGACCCAGTACTTC. Its protein product is CASRNEETQYF.

The V call is TRBV3-1, the J call TRBJ1-2, with 8 nucleotides matching TRBD1. Losses at the gene ends were 4 bases for V and 5 bases for J; bases not matched to a gene: 9. The germline V gene encodes CDR1 LGHDT and CDR2 YNNKEL (reference sequence). There are 15 residues in the CDR3. The CDR3 protein is CASSRGQGTSYGYTF. In DNA form, the CDR3 reads TGTGCCAGCAGCCGTGGACAGGGAACTTCTTATGGCTACACCTTC.

In its sample, this clonotype was seen a few times. V gene TRBV28 combines with J gene TRBJ1-2, with D maybe TRBD1 (6 bases). Germline CDR1 reads MDHEN; CDR2 reads SYDVKM. This CDR3 is built from 14 residues. The V end was cut by 4 bases, the J end by 6 bases, with 15 bases between. The CDR3 sequence is CASSSPGQTNGYTF. The CDR3 DNA reads TGTGCCAGCAGTTCCCCGGGACAAACGAATGGCTACACCTTC.